This entry lists 32 T cell receptor beta chains sequenced from one sample in a study of T cell repertoires in cytomegalovirus infection. TCRdb processed the reads anew with MiXCR; each CDR3 protein has one entry. In the table there are around 350,000 distinct CDR3 sequences, 15% to 20% of which are singletons. Sequences were obtained from PBMCs. These receptor sequences come from a human donor in good health (CMV status not recorded). Some clones in this sample may be carry-over from other donors' samples.

This clonotype was recorded a few times. This sequence joins TRBV3-1 and TRBJ1-2, with 7 bases aligning to TRBD1. J lost 5 bases, V lost 6 bases, and 6 bases had no gene match. Germline CDR1 is LGHDT and CDR2 is YNNKEL (reference sequence). This CDR3 is 13 amino acids long. The CDR3: CASRRQGLYGYTF. The CDR3 nucleotides are TGTGCCAGCAGACGACAGGGCCTTTATGGCTACACCTTC.

This chain links TRBV19 with TRBJ1-5; D is ambiguous. The V gene's germline CDR1 is LNHDA and CDR2 SQIVND (reference sequence). The CDR3 consists of 12 residues. V was cut by 2 bases and J by 4 bases, with 3 bases left in between. The CDR3, as DNA: TGTGCCAGTAGTATACAAAATCAGCCCCAGCATTTT. Amino acids: CASSIQNQPQHF.

The chain links TRBV7-2 to TRBJ2-1; 12 nucleotides agree with TRBD2. Germline V CDR1 and CDR2: SGHTA, FQGNSA. V gave up 5 bases and J gave up 6 bases; unmatched junction bases: 8. The CDR3 runs to 16 residues. The CDR3 coding sequence is TGTGCCAGCAGCCCCCTAGCGGGAGGGTTAGGCAATGAGCAGTTCTTC. Translation: CASSPLAGGLGNEQFF.

The rearrangement links TRBV4-1 to TRBJ2-7; D unclear. Germline V gene data show CDR1 as MGHRA and CDR2 as YSYEKL. Trimming shortened V by 0 bases and J by 2 bases, and 5 bases separated the two germline ends. The length of the CDR3 is 13 residues. As DNA, the CDR3 is TGCGCCAGCAGCCAAGACAGCCCCTACGAGCAGTACTTC. Protein sequence: CASSQDSPYEQYF.

This clonotype was counted ten times or more. The chain couples TRBV19 to TRBJ1-2; D remains ambiguous. The length of the CDR3 is 13 residues. The ends were cut back, 3 bases at V and 8 bases at J, with 13 bases in the middle. Germline V lookup: CDR1 LNHDA, CDR2 SQIVND (reference sequence). This CDR3 is CASSISPSDGYTF. CDR3 in DNA: TGTGCCAGTAGTATTTCACCCTCGGACGGCTACACCTTC.

The chain joins TRBV6-1 to TRBJ1-1; D is unclear. Trimming removed 7 bases from V and 6 bases from J, with 12 bases in between. Germline loops: CDR1 MNHNS, CDR2 SASEGT. This CDR3 has 12 amino acids. In nucleotides, the CDR3 is TGTGCCAGCATTCTGGCAGGCGCTGAAGCTTTCTTT. Translating gives CASILAGAEAFF.

This clonotype was detected many times. The V gene is TRBV12-3 or TRBV12-4, the J gene TRBJ1-1; D is ambiguous. This CDR3 contains 13 residues. Trimming stripped 3 bases from V and 1 base from J, with 6 bases between. CDR3 in DNA: TGTGCCAGCAGTTTTGGGCGGAACACTGAAGCTTTCTTT. This gives the protein CASSFGRNTEAFF.

The genes are TRBV4-1 and TRBJ1-2, with D possibly TRBD1 on 5 matching bases. Trimming stripped 6 bases from V and 0 bases from J, with 14 bases between. This CDR3 is 15 amino acids long. Germline values: CDR1 MGHRA, CDR2 YSYEKL. CDR3 in DNA: TGCGCCAGCAGACCCGACCCGGGGCCTAACTATGGCTACACCTTC. It codes for CASRPDPGPNYGYTF.

This chain connects TRBV29-1 to TRBJ2-7; D unresolved. CDR1 and CDR2 (germline): SQVTM, ANQGSEA. Trimming took 3 bases from V and 7 from J, leaving 7 bases between them. The CDR3 covers 10 residues. The CDR3 sequence is CSVEGWEQYF. DNA for the CDR3: TGCAGCGTTGAGGGGTGGGAGCAGTACTTC.

This clonotype was seen more than once but under ten times. This rearrangement joins TRBV19 to TRBJ2-1; TRBD1 matches 8 bases. The germline CDR1 and CDR2 sequences are LNHDA and SQIVND (reference sequence). Trimming took 5 bases from V and 11 from J; bases not matched to a gene: 8. The CDR3 runs to 13 residues. CDR3: CASSLLTGGQQFF. The CDR3 region has the DNA TGTGCCAGTAGTCTCCTCACAGGGGGACAGCAGTTCTTC.

Written as DNA, the CDR3 is TGCAGTGCTAGAGCCCGTTTCGGGACCGCCGGCAATCAGCCCCAGCATTTT. Translation: CSARARFGTAGNQPQHF. This chain joins TRBV20-1 and TRBJ1-5; TRBD1 might be the D (5 bases). The germline V gene has CDR1 DFQATT and CDR2 SNEGSKA (reference sequence). This CDR3 is built from 17 residues. V lost 1 base and J 2 bases, leaving 18 bases between the germline ends.

This clonotype was recorded many times. The CDR3 sequence: CASSPAGGPYNEQFF. The DNA of the CDR3 is TGTGCCAGCAGTCCTGCGGGAGGGCCCTACAATGAGCAGTTCTTC. The chain recombines TRBV6-2 or TRBV6-3 with TRBJ2-1; TRBD2 matches 9 bases. This CDR3 contains 15 residues. The ends lost 5 bases at V and 2 bases at J; junction bases unmatched: 4. Germline CDR1 is MNHEY and CDR2 is SVGEGT.

This clonotype was recorded at least ten times. The rearrangement uses TRBV12-3 or TRBV12-4 and TRBJ2-5; D unclear. Trimming stripped 5 bases from V and 5 bases from J, with 9 bases between. The CDR3 has 12 amino acids. For the CDR3, the DNA is TGTGCCAGCAGTACAGTTGGGGAGACCCAGTACTTC. Its translation: CASSTVGETQYF.

With regard to this clonotype: One junction end does not reproduce the germline sequence, and a read error may be involved. The chain couples TRBV5-6 to TRBJ2-1; D is unresolved. The length of the CDR3 is 11 residues. CDR1 SGHDT and CDR2 YYEEEE come from the germline V gene. In DNA form, the CDR3 reads TGTGCCAGCAGCATTGGAAGGCTTCAGGTCTTC. Protein: CASSIGRLQVF.

The chain carries TRBV27 and TRBJ2-7, with D possibly being TRBD1 or TRBD2 (5 bases each). The V end lost 6 bases, the J end lost 6 bases, and 15 bases lay between the germline ends. There are 13 residues in the CDR3. CDR1 is MNHEY and CDR2 is SMNVEV in the germline V gene (reference sequence). The CDR3 coding sequence is TGTGCCAGCAGCTGGAGGCAGGGCGGCGAGCAGTACTTC. It codes for CASSWRQGGEQYF.

This clonotype was observed at least ten times. CDR3 bases: TGTGCCAGCAGCTTGGAACTAGACATAGGCGATGAGCAGTTCTTC. Translation gives CASSLELDIGDEQFF. The gene calls are TRBV5-4 and TRBJ2-1; TRBD2 might be the D (5 bases). V was shortened by 0 bases and J by 8 bases, with 15 bases between the two germline ends. The CDR3 runs 15 residues. Germline assignment: CDR1 SGHNT and CDR2 YYREEE (reference sequence).

This sequence joins TRBV11-2 and TRBJ1-1; 8 bases are a match to TRBD1. Germline CDR1 reads SGHAT; CDR2 reads FQNNGV. This CDR3 is 14 amino acids long. With 0 bases clipped from V and 10 bases from J, the junction kept 7 bases outside the gene matches. CDR3 bases: TGTGCCAGCAGCTTAGACAGACAGGGGCAGCGAGCTTTCTTT. This codes for CASSLDRQGQRAFF.

V gene TRBV19 combines with J gene TRBJ2-5; D is possibly TRBD2 (5 bases). Germline loops: CDR1 LNHDA, CDR2 SQIVND (reference sequence). The CDR3 sequence is 12 residues long. Trimming removed 10 bases from V and 0 bases from J, with 9 bases in between. CDR3 in DNA: TGTGCCACCCGCGGGTACCAAGAGACCCAGTACTTC. It yields the protein CATRGYQETQYF.

This clonotype was detected many times. This rearrangement joins TRBV24-1 to TRBJ2-1; TRBD1 might be the D (6 bases). Per the germline V gene, CDR1 is KGHDR and CDR2 is SFDVKD. This CDR3 spans 15 amino acids. Trimming removed 3 bases at V and 4 bases at J, with 12 bases between. The CDR3 spells CATSDRDRSYNEQFF. The CDR3 bases are TGTGCCACCAGTGATCGCGACAGGTCTTACAATGAGCAGTTCTTC.

This clonotype has a count of ten or more. V gene TRBV7-2 combines with J gene TRBJ1-1; TRBD1 matches at 7 bases. This CDR3 comprises 14 residues. CDR1 is SGHTA, CDR2 FQGNSA, per germline. V dropped 5 bases and J dropped 2; count of bases not matched to a gene: 5. DNA of the CDR3: TGTGCCAGCAGCGCCGGACAGGCTAACACTGAAGCTTTCTTT. It yields the protein CASSAGQANTEAFF.

This clonotype was counted only a few times. The chain links TRBV20-1 to TRBJ2-1; 9 nucleotides match TRBD1. The CDR3 has 19 amino acids. With 0 bases clipped from V and 4 bases from J, the junction kept 16 bases outside the gene matches. CDR1 and CDR2 (germline): DFQATT, SNEGSKA (reference sequence). The CDR3 coding sequence is TGCAGTGCTAGAGATCTACGGGACAGGGACGGAGAGTTGTACAATGAGCAGTTCTTC. Translating it yields CSARDLRDRDGELYNEQFF.

This clonotype was seen many times. The chain is built from TRBV7-2 and TRBJ2-7; D remains ambiguous. This CDR3 has 15 residues. V dropped 0 bases and J dropped 3 bases, with 12 bases sitting between them. Germline V gene lookup returns CDR1 SGHTA and CDR2 FQGNSA. CDR3 sequence reads: CASSLAPGPNYEQYF. The DNA for the CDR3 is TGTGCCAGCAGCTTAGCCCCGGGTCCGAACTACGAGCAGTACTTC.

This clonotype was picked up many times. The chain recombines TRBV7-6 with TRBJ1-4; D unresolved. V lost 4 bases, J lost 4 bases, and 4 bases lay in between. This CDR3 has 12 amino acids. Germline CDR1 SGHVS, CDR2 FNYEAQ. The CDR3 spells CASSSINEKLFF. CDR3 sequence (DNA): TGTGCCAGCAGCTCAATTAATGAAAAACTGTTTTTT.

A few counts support this clonotype. This chain uses TRBV20-1 with TRBJ2-3; D is undetermined. Germline CDR1 DFQATT, CDR2 SNEGSKA (reference sequence). V gave up 5 bases and J gave up 7 bases, with 19 bases separating them. The CDR3 sequence is 14 residues long. The CDR3 DNA sequence: TGCAGTGCTGGCCTCGGTCTGGTTAAGAATACGCAGTATTTT. Protein product: CSAGLGLVKNTQYF.

The chain carries TRBV19 and TRBJ2-2, with 8 nucleotides matching TRBD2. CDR1 is LNHDA and CDR2 is SQIVND in the germline V gene (reference sequence). The CDR3 covers 15 residues. J gave up 7 bases and V 3 bases, and 7 bases lay outside the gene matches. CDR3 residues: CASSIVAGFIGELFF. As DNA, the CDR3 is TGTGCCAGTAGTATTGTAGCGGGATTCATCGGGGAGCTGTTTTTT.

There are a few counts of this clonotype. CDR3 residues: CASSIVGSNTGELFF. Here the CDR3 DNA reads TGTGCCAGTAGTATCGTAGGGTCGAACACCGGGGAGCTGTTTTTT. The chain links TRBV19 to TRBJ2-2; D unclear. The V gene lost 3 bases and the J gene lost 0 bases, with 8 bases spanning the gap. The germline V gene encodes CDR1 LNHDA and CDR2 SQIVND (reference sequence). This CDR3 contains 15 residues.

This chain links TRBV10-3 with TRBJ1-5; 10 bases match TRBD1. This CDR3 has 16 residues. CDR1 is ENHRY, CDR2 SYGVKD, per germline. V shed 4 bases and J 3 bases; nucleotides not matched to a gene: 6. The CDR3 DNA reads as TGTGCCATCAGTGCGGGGACAGGGGATCCCAATCAGCCCCAGCATTTT. It yields the protein CAISAGTGDPNQPQHF.

The sample holds a few counts of this clonotype. The chain is built from TRBV4-1 and TRBJ2-2; maybe TRBD2 (5 bases). Per germline, CDR1 MGHRA and CDR2 YSYEKL. The CDR3 contains 15 residues. V dropped 4 bases and J dropped 5 bases, with 14 bases sitting between them. Here the CDR3 DNA reads TGCGCCAGCAGCCCGTCGAGGGCGCTTACCGGGGAGCTGTTTTTT. Translation gives CASSPSRALTGELFF.

This clonotype was found a few times. V is TRBV28 and J is TRBJ2-2; TRBD1 matches 7 bases. Per germline, CDR1 MDHEN and CDR2 SYDVKM. The CDR3 spans 13 residues. The junction had 7 bases not matched to a gene; V was cut back by 10 bases and J by 5 bases. CDR3 nucleotides: TGTGCCACCCGACAGGGTTTTACCGGGGAGCTGTTTTTT. The encoded protein is CATRQGFTGELFF.

This clonotype has a count of ten or more. The chain recombines TRBV7-6 with TRBJ2-3; TRBD1 might be the D (5 bases). This CDR3 contains 16 residues. CDR1 and CDR2 from the germline V gene are SGHVS and FNYEAQ. V lost 4 bases, J lost 4 bases, and 18 bases lay in between. CDR3 nucleotide sequence: TGTGCCAGCAGCTCACAGGCTTTTTATATGTCAGATACGCAGTATTTT. Its translation is CASSSQAFYMSDTQYF.

There are a few counts of this clonotype. V and J are TRBV7-2 and TRBJ1-3, with D possibly TRBD1 on 5 matching bases. The CDR3 is 17 amino acids. Trimming shortened V by 1 base and J by 4 bases, and 17 bases separated the two germline ends. Germline lookup yields CDR1 SGHTA and CDR2 FQGNSA. The CDR3 nucleotides are TGTGCCAGCAGCTTAGATACCACTTGGGGACTCGGAAACACCATATATTTT. This codes for CASSLDTTWGLGNTIYF.

This chain's CDR3 is CASSQWTRLAGNTIYF. As DNA, the CDR3 is TGTGCCAGCAGCCAATGGACCCGGTTGGCTGGAAACACCATATATTTT. The gene calls are TRBV4-2 and TRBJ1-3, with D unclear. Germline assignment: CDR1 LGHNA and CDR2 YNFKEQ. The ends were cut back, 2 bases at V and 2 bases at J, with 13 bases in the middle. This CDR3 has 16 amino acids.